This entry lists 21 T cell receptor beta chains sequenced from one sample in a study of OX40 agonist ivuxolimab in advanced cancers. This table comes from immunoSEQ multiplex PCR, and its TCRdb copy is limited to in-frame clones, with some not included. The data contain tens of thousands of clones, around 84% of them seen just once; the ten biggest clones take up approximately 2.4%. This sample comprised CD4+ or CD8+ T cells sorted from blood, obtained in a trial of the OX40 agonist ivuxolimab. All receptors derive from an adult with an advanced solid tumor such as melanoma, head and neck, liver or kidney cancer.

The chain is built from TRBV2 and TRBJ2-7; weak D call: TRBD1 (6 bases). Looked up from germline, CDR1 is SNHLY and CDR2 is FYNNEI. The CDR3 extends over 14 amino acids. The V and J ends lost 8 bases and 0 bases respectively, with 14 bases between them. CDR3 coding DNA: TGTGCCAGCCGGGACCTACAGGGCTCCTACGAGCAGTACTTC. Residues: CASRDLQGSYEQYF.

This clone was counted a few times. The V gene is TRBV7-2, the J gene TRBJ2-7; 13 bases align to TRBD2. Germline values: CDR1 SGHTA, CDR2 FQGNSA. Unmatched junction bases numbered 8, after V lost 1 base and J lost 5 bases. CDR3 size: 17 residues. As DNA, the CDR3 is TGTGCCAGCAGCTTAGTAGGGACTAGCGGGAATCTAGACGAGCAGTACTTC. This codes for CASSLVGTSGNLDEQYF.

V and J are TRBV11-2 and TRBJ2-6, with 8 bases lining up with TRBD1. The CDR3 consists of 17 residues. From germline, CDR1 is SGHAT and CDR2 FQNNGV. The ends lost 8 bases at V and 2 bases at J; junction bases unmatched: 11. The CDR3 nucleotides are TGTGCCAGCGCAGGGATTCAGGACAGGGCTGGGGCCAACGTCCTGACTTTC. Protein sequence: CASAGIQDRAGANVLTF.

This chain uses TRBV7-8 with TRBJ1-5, with D maybe TRBD1 (6 bases). V shed 4 bases and J shed 3 bases, with 13 bases lying between them. The CDR3 is 15 residues long. CDR1 and CDR2 (germline): SGHVS, FQNEAQ. The CDR3 protein is CASSSRDTTNQPQHF. Written as DNA, the CDR3 is TGTGCCAGCAGCTCGAGGGACACGACCAATCAGCCCCAGCATTTT.

This clone was detected only a few times. The chain recombines TRBV7-3 with TRBJ1-6, with 7 bases matching TRBD1. The germline CDR1 and CDR2 sequences are SGHTA and FQGTGA. The junction had 15 bases not matched to a gene; V was cut back by 1 base and J by 9 bases. The CDR3 spans 18 residues. In DNA, the CDR3 is TGTGCCAGCAGCTTAAGCGCAGGGGGGCCCAGGGGGGGTTCACCCCTCCACTTT. The encoded protein is CASSLSAGGPRGGSPLHF. Supplemented by reference TRBV7-3 and TRBJ1-6, the full variable domain reads GAGVSQTPSNKVTEKGKYVELRCDPISGHTALYWYRQSLGQGPEFLIYFQGTGAADDSGLPNDRFFAVRPEGSVSTLKIQRTERGDSAVYLCASSLSAGGPRGGSPLHFGNGTRLTVT.

The chain couples TRBV7-3 to TRBJ1-6; D may be TRBD1 (6 bases). This CDR3 spans 16 amino acids. Looked up from germline, CDR1 is SGHTA and CDR2 is FQGTGA. Trimming removed 1 base at V and 9 bases at J, with 16 bases between. The CDR3 region is CASSLKGQGLGSPLHF. CDR3 nucleotide sequence: TGTGCCAGCAGCTTAAAGGGCCAGGGGCTCGGTTCACCCCTCCACTTT.

The chain couples TRBV5-1 to TRBJ2-7; the match to TRBD1 covers 8 bases. The CDR3 runs 15 residues. Germline V gene sequence: CDR1 SGHRS, CDR2 YFSETQ. Trimming at V came to 2 bases and at J to 6 bases, leaving 10 bases not matched to a gene. As DNA, the CDR3 is TGCGCCAGCAGCTTCACGACCGGACAGGGATTCGAGCAGTACTTC. Its translation is CASSFTTGQGFEQYF. Full variable domain (missing parts from reference TRBV5-1 and TRBJ2-7): KAGVTQTPRYLIKTRGQQVTLSCSPISGHRSVSWYQQTPGQGLQFLFEYFSETQRNKGNFPGRFSGRQFSNSRSEMNVSTLELGDSALYLCASSFTTGQGFEQYFGPGTRLTVT.

The chain has TRBV5-6 and TRBJ2-7, with D perhaps TRBD1 or TRBD2 (6 bases each). The CDR3 contains 14 residues. Per the germline V gene, CDR1 is SGHDT and CDR2 is YYEEEE. V was clipped by 2 bases and J by 0 bases, with 9 bases between them. CDR3 residues: CASSLRGASYEQYF. The DNA for the CDR3 is TGTGCCAGCAGCTTAAGGGGGGCCTCCTACGAGCAGTACTTC.

V is TRBV5-1 and J is TRBJ1-2; D ambiguous. The CDR3 totals 14 residues. Between the trimmed V and J ends, which lost 0 bases and 8 bases, there was a span of 14 bases. In germline, CDR1 is SGHRS, CDR2 YFSETQ. CDR3 in amino acids: CASSLGPAMVGYTF. The CDR3, as DNA: TGCGCCAGCAGCTTGGGGCCAGCTATGGTGGGCTACACCTTC.

This clone came up a few times. The rearrangement uses TRBV6-6 and TRBJ1-1, with D hard to call. The V gene lost 0 bases and the J gene lost 1 base, with 6 bases spanning the gap. The CDR3 covers 14 residues. The germline gives CDR1 MNHNY, CDR2 SVGAGI (reference sequence). In DNA, the CDR3 is TGTGCCAGCAGTTACTCCGCAGGGAACACTGAAGCTTTCTTT. Protein product: CASSYSAGNTEAFF.

The V call is TRBV7-6, the J call TRBJ2-3; 8 nucleotides agree with TRBD2. This CDR3 region has 18 residues. Germline assignment: CDR1 SGHVS and CDR2 FNYEAQ. The trim removed 0 bases at V and 3 bases at J, leaving 11 bases unmatched. CDR3 coding DNA: TGTGCCAGCAGCTTAGCAGCCCGAGGCAGCGGGAGTACAGATACGCAGTATTTT. This gives the protein CASSLAARGSGSTDTQYF. The full variable domain, its missing parts supplied by reference TRBV7-6 and TRBJ2-3, is GAGVSQSPRYKVTKRGQDVALRCDPISGHVSLYWYRQALGQGPEFLTYFNYEAQQDKSGLPNDRFSAERPEGSISTLTIQRTEQRDSAMYRCASSLAARGSGSTDTQYFGPGTRLTVL.

V gene TRBV6-6 combines with J gene TRBJ2-5, with D maybe TRBD2 (5 bases). Trimming pared 3 bases from V and 7 bases from J, leaving 6 bases between. This CDR3 is built from 11 residues. Germline V CDR1 and CDR2: MNHNY, SVGAGI (reference sequence). The CDR3 loop reads CASSYRGTQYF. The CDR3 region has the DNA TGTGCCAGCAGTTATCGGGGGACCCAGTACTTC.

The V call is TRBV13, the J call TRBJ2-1; D is tentatively TRBD1 or TRBD2 (5 bases each). The V gene's germline CDR1 is PRHDT and CDR2 FYEKMQ (reference sequence). The CDR3 length is 15 residues. V was pared by 3 bases and J by 7 bases, with 16 bases between. CDR3 protein: CASSLGRLGGNEQFF. The CDR3 DNA reads TGTGCCAGCAGCTTGGGACGGCTAGGCGGGAATGAGCAGTTCTTC. The full variable domain, completed using reference TRBV13 and TRBJ2-1, is AAGVIQSPRHLIKEKRETATLKCYPIPRHDTVYWYQQGPGQDPQFLISFYEKMQSDKGSIPDRFSAQQFSDYHSELNMSSLELGDSALYFCASSLGRLGGNEQFFGPGTRLTVL.

V usage is TRBV6-5 and J usage is TRBJ1-2, with a tentative D call TRBD1 (6 bases). The germline CDR1 and CDR2 sequences are MNHEY and SVGAGI. The CDR3 extends over 13 amino acids. Trimming removed 5 bases at V and 5 bases at J, with 12 bases between. CDR3: CASSLDRRYGYTF. The DNA for the CDR3 is TGTGCCAGCAGTCTGGACAGACGATATGGCTACACCTTC.

The chain combines TRBV5-1 with TRBJ2-1; D possibly corresponds to TRBD1 (6 bases). V was trimmed by 4 bases and J by 4 bases, leaving 21 bases between them. Germline loops: CDR1 SGHRS, CDR2 YFSETQ. The CDR3 spans 17 residues. The CDR3 coding sequence is TGCGCCAGCAGCCGGGTGGGGGCGACGATAGGTTACAATGAGCAGTTCTTC. Translated: CASSRVGATIGYNEQFF.

This clone showed up just once. The chain combines TRBV7-9 with TRBJ1-6; D not certain. With 5 bases removed from V and 14 bases from J, the gap between germline ends came to 10 bases. CDR1 and CDR2 (germline): SEHNR, FQNEAQ (reference sequence). The CDR3 loop spans 11 amino acids. In nucleotides, the CDR3 is TGTGCCAGCAGCCCTGACTCAGCCCTCCACTTT. It translates to CASSPDSALHF.

The genes are TRBV6-1 and TRBJ1-1, with 8 bases identical to TRBD1. V shed 6 bases and J 1 base; nucleotides not matched to a gene: 1. This CDR3 is 13 amino acids long. The V gene's germline CDR1 is MNHNS and CDR2 SASEGT. As DNA, the CDR3 is TGTGCCAGCAGGCAGGGGGCGAACACTGAAGCTTTCTTT. This sequence encodes CASRQGANTEAFF.

This clone was observed once. The J gene is TRBJ2-3, the V gene TRBV7-2; no clear D. Looked up from germline, CDR1 is SGHTA and CDR2 is FQGNSA. V was clipped by 5 bases and J by 0 bases, with 15 bases between them. This CDR3 is built from 16 residues. In nucleotides, the CDR3 is TGTGCCAGCAGCGTGGGTTACATCTCGAGCACAGATACGCAGTATTTT. This codes for CASSVGYISSTDTQYF.

The chain combines TRBV9 with TRBJ2-7; possibly TRBD1 or TRBD2 for D (5 bases each). CDR1 and CDR2 from the germline V gene are SGDLS and YYNGEE. This CDR3 has 16 residues. V lost 0 bases, J lost 0 bases, and 13 bases lay in between. DNA of the CDR3: TGTGCCAGCAGCGTAGATCCGGGACCCAGCTCCTACGAGCAGTACTTC. Translating gives CASSVDPGPSSYEQYF.

This clone was counted between two and nine times. The chain employs TRBV7-2 and TRBJ2-5; 9 bases fit TRBD1. Judging by the DNA end, TRBJ2-7 fits better; the J call may be wrong. In germline, CDR1 is SGHTA, CDR2 FQGNSA. The CDR3 length is 14 residues. The CDR3: CASSLYRGLSEQYF. CDR3 nucleotide sequence: TGTGCCAGCAGCTTGTACAGGGGGCTGAGCGAGCAGTACTTC.

The chain links TRBV7-9 to TRBJ1-2; a weak D match, TRBD1 (5 bases). The CDR3 runs to 14 residues. CDR1 and CDR2 from the germline V gene are SEHNR and FQNEAQ (reference sequence). Deletions cut 1 base from V and 3 bases from J, with 9 bases between. The CDR3 spells CASSLEGDYYGYTF. The CDR3, as DNA: TGTGCCAGCAGCTTAGAAGGGGACTACTATGGCTACACCTTC.